Here is one T cell receptor beta chain with its context. From germline, CDR1 is MGHDK and CDR2 SYGVNS. The CDR3 consists of 14 residues. The germline V and J ends were trimmed by 3 bases and 2 bases, with 9 bases remaining between them. This entry comes from a study of T cell repertoires in cytomegalovirus infection. TCRdb re-called the reads through MiXCR, storing one row per CDR3 protein. In the table there are approximately 490,000 distinct CDR3 sequences, about 11% of which are singletons. The chain recombines TRBV25-1 with TRBJ2-3; tentatively, D is TRBD2 (5 bases). The source material was PBMCs. This sequence originates from a human donor in good health (CMV status not recorded). Some clones in this sample may be carry-over from other donors' samples. In DNA form, the CDR3 reads TGTGCCAGCAGTGATAGCGCCTACACAGATACGCAGTATTTT. The encoded protein is CASSDSAYTDTQYF.